This T cell receptor (beta chain) was documented in a study of Tregs in tolerant kidney transplant recipients. The method was immunoSEQ multiplex PCR; TCRdb's version includes in-frame clones alone and lacks a portion of them. The data contain tens of thousands of clones, approximately 93% of them singletons. As to this clone: Its antigen is still unknown.

The germline V gene encodes CDR1 MGHDK and CDR2 SYGVNS. Germline trimming cut 8 bases from V and 6 bases from J; bases unmatched to any gene: 10. The CDR3 spans 14 residues. Recipients received nonmyeloablative bone marrow transplants from related graft donors, with transient mixed chimerism. Unstimulated regulatory T cells (CD4+CD25+CD127-), CD4+CD25- non-regulatory cells, CD4 and CD8 cells were FACS-sorted from thawed PBMCs. Findings and caveats of the study: Activated donor B cell expansion appeared to reveal the most relevant donor-specific TCRbeta repertoire.

Here the sequenced sample was CD4+ T cells from blood (PBMCs), taken 12 months after the transplant. This receptor was taken from a human patient who received a combined kidney and bone marrow transplant. Some T cells may be the graft donor's. V gene TRBV25-1 combines with J gene TRBJ2-1, with 7 bases matching TRBD1. CDR3 DNA: TGTGCCAGCCCCAGACAGGGTCGGGGCAATGAGCAGTTCTTC. Protein: CASPRQGRGNEQFF.